This entry lists 27 T cell receptor beta chains sequenced from one sample in a study of CD8 T cells in Susac syndrome. An input of about 0.5 to 1 ug of RNA was subjected to reverse transcription using random hexamers. TCRdb independently ran MiXCR on the immunoSEQ multiplex PCR reads; one entry per CDR3 protein. The sample holds about 76,000 distinct CDR3 sequences, 85% to 95% seen once. The sequencing sample was made of CD8+ T cells from PBMCs. Receptor source: a human donor with Susac syndrome.

With regard to this clonotype: One end of the junction varies from germline; a read error may be responsible. The gene calls are TRBV29-1 and TRBJ1-1; the D gene is possibly TRBD1 (6 bases). Per germline, CDR1 SQVTM and CDR2 ANQGSEA. CDR3 length: 14 residues. This CDR3 is CSVEGGPANTEAFF. CDR3 nucleotide sequence: TGCAGCGTCGAAGGGGGGCCGGCGAACACTGAAGCTTTCTTT.

J is TRBJ2-1 and V is TRBV7-2, with 10 positions matching TRBD2. This CDR3 region has 19 residues. Trimming took 5 bases from V and 9 from J; bases not matched to a gene: 22. Germline CDR1 SGHTA, CDR2 FQGNSA. CDR3 region: CASSHYGGTSVSRLGEQFF. CDR3 bases: TGTGCCAGCAGCCACTATGGGGGGACTAGCGTCTCCCGCCTCGGTGAGCAGTTCTTC.

V gene TRBV7-8 combines with J gene TRBJ1-1; D gene ambiguous. CDR3 length equals 19 residues. Germline CDR1 reads SGHVS; CDR2 reads FQNEAQ. Trimming left V 1 base short and J 1 base short, with 22 bases between. CDR3 sequence reads: CASSLVNRRESVQNTEAFF. The CDR3 bases are TGTGCCAGCAGCTTAGTAAATCGCCGGGAATCGGTACAGAACACTGAAGCTTTCTTT.

This chain links TRBV6-6 with TRBJ1-6, with 8 bases matching TRBD1. J was trimmed by 6 bases and V by 5 bases; bases with no gene match: 9. The CDR3 covers 16 residues. Germline CDR1 MNHNY, CDR2 SVGAGI (reference sequence). In DNA, the CDR3 is TGTGCCAGCAGTATAATCGGGACAGGTCCTAATTCACCCCTCCACTTT. Amino acid sequence: CASSIIGTGPNSPLHF.

This chain connects TRBV4-3 to TRBJ1-4; D might be TRBD1 (5 bases). V lost 1 base to trimming and J lost 8 bases, with 14 bases between them. The CDR3 spans 15 residues. Germline loops: CDR1 LGHNA, CDR2 YSLEER. Here the CDR3 reads CASSQVQELGEKLFF. The CDR3, as DNA: TGCGCCAGCAGCCAAGTACAGGAACTTGGAGAAAAACTGTTTTTT.

Note on this clonotype: An end of the junction differs from the germline gene, which may be a read error. The chain combines TRBV7-2 with TRBJ1-1; 7 nucleotides match TRBD1. Looked up from germline, CDR1 is SGHTA and CDR2 is FQGNSA. CDR3 size: 12 residues. This CDR3 reads CASSLRTGWGHF. CDR3 bases: TGTGCCAGCAGCTTAAGGACAGGATGGGGCCACTTT.

CDR3 nucleotides: TGTGCCAGCTCACGGGAAGGGGGCACTGAAGCTTTCTTT. Residues: CASSREGGTEAFF. The chain has TRBV18 and TRBJ1-1; perhaps TRBD1 as D (6 bases). CDR3 length: 13 amino acids. Germline V gives CDR1 KGHSH, CDR2 LQKENI. V lost 4 bases and J lost 4, with 10 bases in between.

This clonotype showed up just once. This sequence joins TRBV2 and TRBJ2-7; 7 bases fit TRBD1. J gave up 1 base and V 6 bases, and 6 bases lay outside the gene matches. Germline loops: CDR1 SNHLY, CDR2 FYNNEI. The CDR3 is made up of 14 amino acids. The CDR3 protein is CASSSGTVSYEQYF. CDR3 bases: TGTGCCAGCAGCTCCGGGACAGTGTCCTACGAGCAGTACTTC.

This clonotype was recorded only once. The V and J genes are TRBV6-1 and TRBJ1-5; D is unclear. Trimming shortened V by 5 bases and J by 0 bases, and 11 bases separated the two germline ends. The CDR3 spans 15 residues. Germline-derived CDR1 and CDR2 are MNHNS and SASEGT. The DNA of the CDR3 is TGTGCCAGCAGTCGACGGCCGGATAGCAATCAGCCCCAGCATTTT. Protein product: CASSRRPDSNQPQHF.

The CDR3 sequence is CASSGVVDGEETQYF. The CDR3 DNA reads as TGTGCCAGCAGCGGAGTAGTGGACGGAGAAGAGACCCAGTACTTC. The gene calls are TRBV9 and TRBJ2-5; no reliable D call. CDR3 length: 15 residues. Looked up from germline, CDR1 is SGDLS and CDR2 is YYNGEE. Trimming left V 3 bases short and J 3 bases short, with 15 bases between.

The chain joins TRBV18 to TRBJ2-7; 10 nucleotides match TRBD1. Germline V CDR1 and CDR2: KGHSH, LQKENI. The junction had 8 bases not matched to a gene; V was cut back by 3 bases and J by 3 bases. The CDR3 length is 16 residues. DNA for the CDR3: TGTGCCAGCTCACCGAATGGTGGGACAGGGGACTACGAGCAGTACTTC. It specifies CASSPNGGTGDYEQYF.

The chain combines TRBV18 with TRBJ1-5; D perhaps matches TRBD1 (6 bases). The CDR3 extends over 14 amino acids. Trimming left V 2 bases short and J 5 bases short, with 10 bases between. Germline loops: CDR1 KGHSH, CDR2 LQKENI. The CDR3 is CASSPGAGDQPQHF. CDR3 nucleotide sequence: TGTGCCAGCTCACCAGGGGCAGGGGATCAGCCCCAGCATTTT.

The V gene is TRBV9, the J gene TRBJ2-1; 8 bases fit TRBD2. Germline V gives CDR1 SGDLS, CDR2 YYNGEE. V trimming: 6 bases; J trimming: 4 bases; junction bases outside the gene matches: 6. The CDR3 is 14 amino acids. The CDR3 spells CASNPGGSYNEQFF. The CDR3, as DNA: TGTGCCAGCAATCCGGGGGGGTCTTACAATGAGCAGTTCTTC.

This clonotype appeared a few times. V usage is TRBV20-1 and J usage is TRBJ2-7; D is tentatively TRBD1 or TRBD2 (6 bases each). Deletions cut 5 bases from V and 7 bases from J, with 15 bases between. Per the germline V gene, CDR1 is DFQATT and CDR2 is SNEGSKA (reference sequence). The CDR3 spans 12 residues. The CDR3 region is CSAQRGAGEQYF. The CDR3 nucleotides read TGCAGTGCTCAAAGGGGGGCCGGGGAGCAGTACTTC.

The chain carries TRBV23-1 and TRBJ2-5; weak D call: TRBD2 (5 bases). TRBV23-1 is an ORF, with its function uncertain. This CDR3 comprises 16 residues. Trimming stripped 0 bases from V and 2 bases from J, with 13 bases between. The CDR3 coding sequence is TGCGCCAGCAGTCAATCGTGGAGCGGCTCACAAGAGACCCAGTACTTC. Its protein product is CASSQSWSGSQETQYF.

The chain uses TRBV20-1 and TRBJ1-5, with D hard to call. Germline V gives CDR1 DFQATT, CDR2 SNEGSKA (reference sequence). The CDR3 has 13 residues. Trimming took 3 bases from V and 2 from J, leaving 8 bases between them. The CDR3 is CSARKSGNQPQHF. The CDR3, as DNA: TGCAGTGCTAGGAAATCGGGCAATCAGCCCCAGCATTTT.

This chain connects TRBV27 to TRBJ1-1; possibly TRBD1 for D (5 bases). Trimming stripped 2 bases from V and 4 bases from J, with 8 bases between. This CDR3 contains 13 residues. Germline CDR1 is MNHEY and CDR2 is SMNVEV (reference sequence). The CDR3, as DNA: TGTGCCAGCAGTTTACAGGGACCCACTGAAGCTTTCTTT. Translated: CASSLQGPTEAFF.

This chain uses TRBV20-1 with TRBJ2-1; D might be TRBD2 (6 bases). Germline-derived CDR1 and CDR2 are DFQATT and SNEGSKA (reference sequence). The CDR3 runs to 14 residues. Trimming cost V 2 bases and J 9 bases, with 17 bases left between them. The CDR3 sequence: CSARSQGGDGEQFF. CDR3 in DNA: TGCAGTGCTAGATCGCAGGGCGGGGACGGTGAGCAGTTCTTC.

The chain has TRBV2 and TRBJ1-2; D gene unclear. Trimming pared 7 bases from V and 4 bases from J, leaving 7 bases between. Germline assignment: CDR1 SNHLY and CDR2 FYNNEI. The CDR3 covers 11 residues. CDR3 coding DNA: TGTGCCAGCATTGGCCCCTATGGCTACACCTTC. Protein: CASIGPYGYTF.

The rearrangement joins TRBV29-1 to TRBJ2-3; D is undetermined. CDR3 size: 13 residues. The germline gives CDR1 SQVTM, CDR2 ANQGSEA. The V end lost 6 bases, the J end lost 0 bases, and 10 bases lay between the germline ends. This CDR3 reads CSVPRDSTDTQYF. For the CDR3, the DNA is TGCAGCGTGCCCCGAGACAGCACAGATACGCAGTATTTT.

The J gene is TRBJ1-5, the V gene TRBV15, with a tentative D call TRBD1 (5 bases). Between the trimmed V and J ends, which lost 4 bases and 6 bases, there was a span of 13 bases. From germline, CDR1 is LNHNV and CDR2 YYDKDF (reference sequence). CDR3 length: 14 residues. CDR3 loop: CATSMSPGGQPQHF. CDR3 DNA sequence: TGTGCCACCAGCATGTCTCCGGGGGGTCAGCCCCAGCATTTT.

The J gene is TRBJ2-1, the V gene TRBV4-1, with 7 bases matching TRBD1. This CDR3 is built from 15 residues. Germline V CDR1 and CDR2: MGHRA, YSYEKL. Germline trimming cut 2 bases from V and 7 bases from J; bases unmatched to any gene: 8. This CDR3 is CASSQPLRGRNEQFF. The CDR3 coding sequence is TGCGCCAGCAGCCAACCTCTAAGGGGGCGGAATGAGCAGTTCTTC.

The V call is TRBV7-2, the J call TRBJ1-3, with no clear D. V lost 7 bases and J 4 bases, leaving 11 bases between the germline ends. Per the germline V gene, CDR1 is SGHTA and CDR2 is FQGNSA. This CDR3 region has 13 residues. This chain's CDR3 is CASIFAVGNTIYF. CDR3 in DNA: TGTGCCAGCATCTTCGCTGTAGGAAACACCATATATTTT.

The chain recombines TRBV7-8 with TRBJ2-5; 9 bases map to TRBD1. V trimming: 5 bases; J trimming: 5 bases; junction bases outside the gene matches: 9. The CDR3 consists of 15 residues. Germline V lookup: CDR1 SGHVS, CDR2 FQNEAQ. The CDR3 DNA follows: TGTGCCAGCAGCCTACGGGACAGGGAGAGGGAGACCCAGTACTTC. It yields the protein CASSLRDRERETQYF.

This clonotype occurred a few times. The chain joins TRBV21-1 to TRBJ1-4; the table calls TRBD1, which could not be checked here. TRBV21-1 is deemed a pseudogene. The CDR3 contains 14 residues. CDR3 nucleotides: TGTGCCAGCAGCACTCGGGACAGTGATGAAAAACTGTTTTTT. It yields the protein CASSTRDSDEKLFF.

A single count supports this clonotype. The chain employs TRBV9 and TRBJ1-3, with TRBD1 identical over 8 bases. The CDR3 totals 17 residues. Germline CDR1 SGDLS, CDR2 YYNGEE. V dropped 3 bases and J dropped 0; count of bases not matched to a gene: 8. Here the CDR3 DNA reads TGTGCCAGCAGCGCTTGCCAGGGGGCGAGCTCTGGAAACACCATATATTTT. Translation gives CASSACQGASSGNTIYF.

This clonotype was seen a single time. This chain links TRBV20-1 with TRBJ2-7; possible D gene TRBD2, 6 bases. The CDR3 runs to 15 residues. V was pared by 1 base and J by 0 bases, with 13 bases between. The germline CDR1 and CDR2 sequences are DFQATT and SNEGSKA (reference sequence). The CDR3 DNA sequence: TGCAGTGCTAGAGCTCTGGGACTCAACTCCTACGAGCAGTACTTC. Translation gives CSARALGLNSYEQYF.